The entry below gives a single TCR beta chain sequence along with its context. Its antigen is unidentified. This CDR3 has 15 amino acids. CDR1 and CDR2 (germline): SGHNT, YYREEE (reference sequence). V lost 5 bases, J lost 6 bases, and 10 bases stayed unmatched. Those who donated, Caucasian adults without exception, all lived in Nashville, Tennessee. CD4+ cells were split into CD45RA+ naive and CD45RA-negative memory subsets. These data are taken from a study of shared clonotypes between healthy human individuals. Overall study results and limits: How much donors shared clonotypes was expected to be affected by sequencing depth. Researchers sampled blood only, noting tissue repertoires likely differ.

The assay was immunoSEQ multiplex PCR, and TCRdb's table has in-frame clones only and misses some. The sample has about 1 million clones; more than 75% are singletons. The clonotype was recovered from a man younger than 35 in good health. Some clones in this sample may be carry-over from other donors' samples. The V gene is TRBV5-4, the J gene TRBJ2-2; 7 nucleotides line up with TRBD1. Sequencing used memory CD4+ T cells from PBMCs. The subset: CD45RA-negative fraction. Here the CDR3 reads CASSRDRVMAGELFF. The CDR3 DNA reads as TGTGCCAGCAGTCGGGACAGAGTGATGGCCGGGGAGCTGTTTTTT.